The clone carrying this T cell receptor beta chain was recorded at least ten times. No antigen is known for it. TCRdb reprocessed the 5' RACE reads with MiXCR, giving one entry per CDR3 protein. Among about 340,000 distinct CDR3 sequences listed, 20% to 25% were seen once. This sample is drawn from a study of T-cell memory formation after mild COVID-19. Whole-study results and caveats: Some responding clones appeared in pre-infection memory, suggesting cross-reactive memory joined.

V was clipped by 0 bases and J by 1 base; unmatched bases: 4. Germline V gives CDR1 SGDLS, CDR2 YYNGEE. The CDR3 spans 16 residues. The TCR sequence derives from a man aged 18 to 30 who had mild COVID-19 (a few samples of this study predate the infection). Cell type and time point are not known. This rearrangement joins TRBV9 to TRBJ2-1; 7 bases line up with TRBD2. The sample consisted of PBMCs or a T cell subset sorted from them (not recorded which). CDR3 loop: CASSVAGAGSYNEQFF. CDR3 nucleotides: TGTGCCAGCAGCGTAGCGGGAGCGGGGTCCTACAATGAGCAGTTCTTC.